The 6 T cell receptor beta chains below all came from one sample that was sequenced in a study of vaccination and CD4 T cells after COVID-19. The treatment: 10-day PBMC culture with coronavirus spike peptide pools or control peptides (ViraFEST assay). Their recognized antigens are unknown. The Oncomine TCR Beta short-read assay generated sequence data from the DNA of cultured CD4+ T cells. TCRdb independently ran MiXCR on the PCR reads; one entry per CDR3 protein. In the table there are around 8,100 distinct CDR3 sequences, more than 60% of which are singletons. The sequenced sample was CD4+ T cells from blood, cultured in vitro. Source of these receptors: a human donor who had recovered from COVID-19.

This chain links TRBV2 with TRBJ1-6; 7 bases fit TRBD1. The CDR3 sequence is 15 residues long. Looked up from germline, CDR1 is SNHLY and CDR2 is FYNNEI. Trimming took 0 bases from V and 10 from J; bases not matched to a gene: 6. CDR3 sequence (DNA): TGTGCCAGCAGTGAAGCACAGACAGGGAGGTCACCCCTCCACTTT. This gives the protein CASSEAQTGRSPLHF. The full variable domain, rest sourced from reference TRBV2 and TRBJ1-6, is EPEVTQTPSHQVTQMGQEVILRCVPISNHLYFYWYRQILGQKVEFLVSFYNNEISEKSEIFDDQFSVERPDGSNFTLKIRSTKLEDSAMYFCASSEAQTGRSPLHFGNGTRLTVT.

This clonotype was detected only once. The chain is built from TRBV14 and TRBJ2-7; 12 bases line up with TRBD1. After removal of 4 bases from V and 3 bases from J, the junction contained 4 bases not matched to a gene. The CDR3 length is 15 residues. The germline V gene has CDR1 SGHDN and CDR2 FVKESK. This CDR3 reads CASSRGTGGFYEQYF. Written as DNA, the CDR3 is TGTGCCAGCAGCCGAGGGACAGGGGGCTTCTACGAGCAGTACTTC.

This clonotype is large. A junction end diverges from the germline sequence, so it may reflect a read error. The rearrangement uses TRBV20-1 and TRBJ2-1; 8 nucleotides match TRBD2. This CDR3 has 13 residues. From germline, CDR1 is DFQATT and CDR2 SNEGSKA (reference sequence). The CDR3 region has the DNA TGCAGTGCTAGGATCCCCCAGGGACTAGGATGGAGCTTC. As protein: CSARIPQGLGWSF.

The chain's CDR3 is CSARTSGNTGELFF. The CDR3 nucleotides are TGCAGTGCTAGGACTAGCGGGAACACCGGGGAGCTGTTTTTT. The genes are TRBV20-1 and TRBJ2-2, with 9 bases matching TRBD2. The trim removed 3 bases at V and 1 base at J, leaving 0 bases unmatched. Germline CDR1 and CDR2: DFQATT and SNEGSKA (reference sequence). CDR3 length equals 14 residues.

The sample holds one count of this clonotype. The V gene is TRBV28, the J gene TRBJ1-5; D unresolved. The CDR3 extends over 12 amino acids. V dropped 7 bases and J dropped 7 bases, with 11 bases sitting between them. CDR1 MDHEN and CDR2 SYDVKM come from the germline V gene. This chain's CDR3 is CASTLRAQPQHF. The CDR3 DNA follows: TGTGCCAGCACCTTAAGGGCGCAGCCCCAGCATTTT.

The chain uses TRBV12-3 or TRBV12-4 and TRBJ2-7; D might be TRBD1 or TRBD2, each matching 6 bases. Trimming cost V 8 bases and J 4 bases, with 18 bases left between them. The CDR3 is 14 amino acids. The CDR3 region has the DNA TGTGCCAGCGGTAGGGGGGAAGGGGTGTACGAGCAGTACTTC. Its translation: CASGRGEGVYEQYF.